The count of the clone carrying this T cell receptor beta chain is one. The antigen remains unidentified. This sample is drawn from a study of PD-1 blockade in classical Hodgkin lymphoma. Whole-study context: Patients got intravenous nivolumab 3 mg/kg every 2 weeks. Overall study results and limits: Diversity similar to that of newly diagnosed patients was seen at baseline in complete responders.

Trimming removed 6 bases from V and 2 bases from J, with 14 bases in between. The germline CDR1 and CDR2 sequences are MNHNY and SVGAGI (reference sequence). The CDR3 length is 16 residues. Every patient was affected by relapse after autologous stem cell transplantation, while exposure to brentuximab vedotin was not uniform. Patients reached a best response of complete response, partial response or progressive disease. Here immunoSEQ multiplex PCR was the method, and the copy in TCRdb shows in-frame clones only, minus some. Among approximately 27,000 clones listed, over 75% were seen once. This receptor was obtained from a human donor with classical Hodgkin lymphoma. The input for sequencing was peripheral blood mononuclear cells (PBMCs), taken at baseline. The rearrangement uses TRBV6-6 and TRBJ1-6; tentative D call: TRBD1 (5 bases). The CDR3 DNA follows: TGTGCCAGCAGCGGCAGGGTAAGGGCCTATAATTCACCCCTCCACTTT. It translates to CASSGRVRAYNSPLHF.